The T cell receptor (beta chain) described here comes from a study of cytomegalovirus exposure and HLA in healthy donors. In regard to this clone: Its antigen is not known.

The table came from immunoSEQ multiplex PCR; TCRdb's copy has only in-frame clones and leaves some out. The sample consists of 250,000 to 300,000 clones, around 86% of them appearing once. Study results and limitations: Clusters of TCRs from the first cohort tended to co-occur in the roughly 120 validation repertoires (as a later analysis found).

Germline V CDR1 and CDR2: LGHNA, YSLEER. The junction had 17 bases not matched to a gene; V was cut back by 1 base and J by 8 bases. The CDR3 length is 19 residues. The receptor's source is a woman between 18 and 29 years old in good health and CMV-seronegative. The sequenced sample consisted of PBMCs. This chain uses TRBV4-3 with TRBJ2-7, with 13 positions matching TRBD2. CDR3 coding DNA: TGCGCCAGCAGCCAAGTATGGGGGACTAGCGGGGTAGGGAGTGGGAAGCAGTACTTC. Its translation is CASSQVWGTSGVGSGKQYF.